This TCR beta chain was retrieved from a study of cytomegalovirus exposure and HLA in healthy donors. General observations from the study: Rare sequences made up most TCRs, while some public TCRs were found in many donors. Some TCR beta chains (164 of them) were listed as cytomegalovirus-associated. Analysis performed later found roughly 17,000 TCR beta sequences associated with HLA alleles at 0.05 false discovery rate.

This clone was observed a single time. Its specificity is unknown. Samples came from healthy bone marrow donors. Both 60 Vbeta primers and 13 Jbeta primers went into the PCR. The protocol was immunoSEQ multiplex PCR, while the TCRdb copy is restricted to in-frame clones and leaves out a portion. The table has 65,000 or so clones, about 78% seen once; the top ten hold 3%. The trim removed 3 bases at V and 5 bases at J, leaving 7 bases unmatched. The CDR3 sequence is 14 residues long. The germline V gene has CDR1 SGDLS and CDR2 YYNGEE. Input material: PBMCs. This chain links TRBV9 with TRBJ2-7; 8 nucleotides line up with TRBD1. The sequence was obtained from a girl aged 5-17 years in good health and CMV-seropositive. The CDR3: CASSASTGVDEQYF. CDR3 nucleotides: TGTGCCAGCAGCGCGTCGACAGGGGTCGACGAGCAGTACTTC.